One and the same sample provided the 14 T cell receptor beta chains below, sequenced in a study of T cells expressing NK-cell markers (dated by TCRdb to between 2020 and 2021). Libraries were made using 5' RACE. The data were produced on an Illumina HiSeq 2000. With the reads reprocessed by TCRdb, a single entry stands for each CDR3 protein sequence and no DNA is reported. The table for this sample lists 350,000 to 450,000 distinct CDR3 sequences. The ten largest clones capture around 4.9% of the sample. Specimen: blood T cells: a sorted CD56 or NKG2C T cell subset, CD4+ or CD8+ T cells, or bulk PBMC T cells (not recorded which). These receptors were obtained from a man between 18 and 69 years old in good health.

V gene TRBV19 combines with J gene TRBJ2-2. CDR1 and CDR2 (germline): LNHDA, SQIVND (reference sequence). This CDR3 contains 15 residues. CDR3: CASSRGSRNTGELFF. The full variable domain, completed using reference TRBV19 and TRBJ2-2, is DGGITQSPKYLFRKEGQNVTLSCEQNLNHDAMYWYRQDPGQGLRLIYYSQIVNDFQKGDIAEGYSVSREKKESFPLTVTSAQKNPTAFYLCASSRGSRNTGELFFGEGSRLTVL.

This chain connects TRBV29-1 to TRBJ1-1; the D call from TCRdb, TRBD1, cannot be confirmed without DNA. Germline lookup yields CDR1 SQVTM and CDR2 ANQGSEA. The CDR3 totals 14 residues. The CDR3 here is CSVEAHRGTRGAFF.

V and J are TRBV12-3 or TRBV12-4 and TRBJ2-2; TCRdb's D call, TRBD1, is unchecked because there is no DNA. The CDR3 is 17 residues long. The CDR3 protein is CASSRSTGGRGTGELFF.

The CDR3 region is CSAHRPGTGYTF. The chain employs TRBV20-1 and TRBJ1-2; absent DNA, TCRdb's TRBD1 call cannot be checked. Germline lookup yields CDR1 DFQATT and CDR2 SNEGSKA (reference sequence). This CDR3 spans 12 amino acids.

The chain carries TRBV20-1 and TRBJ1-5; TCRdb's D gene call, TRBD1, goes unchecked for lack of DNA. This CDR3 spans 13 amino acids. Per the germline V gene, CDR1 is DFQATT and CDR2 is SNEGSKA (reference sequence). The CDR3 sequence: CSAHRGSDQPQHF.

The chain has TRBV12-3 or TRBV12-4 and TRBJ1-3. The CDR3 spans 14 residues. CDR3 sequence: CASSLGYSGNTIYF.

The chain combines TRBV18 with TRBJ2-3; TCRdb's assignment of TRBD1 cannot be checked, as there is no DNA. The CDR3 loop spans 16 amino acids. Germline loops: CDR1 KGHSH, CDR2 LQKENI. The CDR3 here is CASSPQRTGTTDTQYF.

This chain links TRBV5-1 with TRBJ2-3; the TRBD2 assignment by TCRdb is unverifiable without DNA. The V gene's germline CDR1 is SGHRS and CDR2 YFSETQ. The CDR3 extends over 16 amino acids. The CDR3 loop reads CASSLTPGPSTDTQYF.

The chain combines TRBV18 with TRBJ2-5; without DNA, the TCRdb call of TRBD2 cannot be checked. CDR1 KGHSH and CDR2 LQKENI come from the germline V gene. This CDR3 region has 16 residues. CDR3 loop: CASSPIAGLVAETQYF.

The chain is built from TRBV7-9 and TRBJ1-3; lacking DNA, the TRBD1 call made by TCRdb goes unchecked. The V gene's germline CDR1 is SEHNR and CDR2 FQNEAQ (reference sequence). The CDR3 runs to 16 residues. The CDR3 sequence is CASRRPGKDSGNTIYF.

The chain joins TRBV20-1 to TRBJ2-3. The CDR3 is 12 amino acids. CDR1 is DFQATT, CDR2 SNEGSKA, per germline (reference sequence). This CDR3 reads CSATLGTDTQYF.

The CDR3 reads CASSLWPGGTQYF. V gene TRBV3-1 combines with J gene TRBJ2-3; TCRdb gives TRBD1 as the D gene, but with no DNA this cannot be confirmed. The CDR3 spans 13 residues. The germline CDR1 and CDR2 sequences are LGHDT and YNNKEL (reference sequence).

The V gene is TRBV18, the J gene TRBJ1-1. Germline loops: CDR1 KGHSH, CDR2 LQKENI. CDR3 length: 11 residues. The CDR3 sequence: CASSPGEKAFF.

The chain uses TRBV6-1 and TRBJ2-1; TCRdb outputs TRBD2, but without DNA this stays unchecked. Germline V lookup: CDR1 MNHNS, CDR2 SASEGT. The CDR3 sequence is 15 residues long. The CDR3 loop is CASSEAGLGGREQFF.